In its sample, the clone carrying this T cell receptor beta chain was seen once. This sample was taken from a study of shared T cell receptors in the human thymus. The repertoire was sequenced with immunoSEQ multiplex PCR; TCRdb's copy has only in-frame clones and lacks some. The sample yields 700,000 to 750,000 clones, approximately 85% seen once. Germline V gene data show CDR1 as SEHNR and CDR2 as FQNEAQ (reference sequence). This CDR3 region has 10 residues. Trimming pared 6 bases from V and 14 bases from J, leaving 11 bases between. These same records also appear under a second study, on human thymus T cells. This second study says: Thymus pieces cut out during corrective heart surgery were the tissue that was used.

J is TRBJ2-1 and V is TRBV7-9; weak D call: TRBD2 (5 bases). This receptor was identified in a girl under three years old with a congenital heart defect. The sequencing sample was made of thymocytes. The CDR3 spells CASRARAEFF. The DNA for the CDR3 is TGTGCCAGCAGGGCGAGGGCTGAGTTCTTC.